The 2 T cell receptor beta chains below were found in one sample sequenced in a study of blood T cell repertoires in COVID-19. Produced via immunoSEQ multiplex PCR; TCRdb's table is partial and in-frame only. The table lists roughly 160,000 clones, 70% to 80% of them singletons. Sequencing was done on a sample of PBMCs or T cells enriched from blood (not recorded which). The receptors shown here come from a woman aged 70 to 79 in a cohort exposed to, infected with or recovered from COVID-19 (not recorded which).

J is TRBJ2-7 and V is TRBV9; D is possibly TRBD1 (8 bases). V dropped 1 base and J dropped 4 bases, with 15 bases sitting between them. The germline CDR1 and CDR2 sequences are SGDLS and YYNGEE. The CDR3 runs 15 residues. CDR3 bases: TGTGCCAGCAGCGTATATACAGGGGGGGATTACGAGCAGTACTTC. Protein product: CASSVYTGGDYEQYF.

This clone occurred a few times. V gene TRBV5-1 combines with J gene TRBJ2-1; TRBD1 aligns across 10 bases. Germline loops: CDR1 SGHRS, CDR2 YFSETQ. Losses at the gene ends were 4 bases for V and 4 bases for J; bases not matched to a gene: 5. The CDR3 has 15 residues. The CDR3 nucleotides are TGCGCCAGCAGCCCCGGGACAGGGGAATACAATGAGCAGTTCTTC. This gives the protein CASSPGTGEYNEQFF.